These 19 T cell receptor beta chains were all obtained from the same sample, sequenced in a study of blood T cells in healthy people across ages. Alongside a J-beta primer mix, a sample-barcoded 5' primer served in a second PCR lasting about 7 to 11 cycles. TCRdb re-called the 5' RACE reads with MiXCR, one entry per CDR3 protein. The data show approximately 690,000 distinct CDR3 sequences, around 41% seen once. The sample comprised blood. The receptors originated from an elderly man in good health.

The chain carries TRBV6-1 and TRBJ1-3; TRBD1 aligns across 8 bases. CDR1 and CDR2 (germline): MNHNS, SASEGT. The V gene end was trimmed by 10 bases and the J gene end by 4 bases; junction bases not matched to a gene: 12. There are 15 residues in the CDR3. CDR3 DNA: TGTGCCAACGACAGGGGTGGGGCATACGGAAACACCATATATTTT. Amino acid sequence: CANDRGGAYGNTIYF.

This clonotype has a handful of counts. The rearrangement links TRBV3-1 to TRBJ2-3, with D unresolved. The CDR3 totals 14 residues. Trimming stripped 2 bases from V and 1 base from J, with 7 bases between. The germline gives CDR1 LGHDT, CDR2 YNNKEL (reference sequence). CDR3 sequence (DNA): TGTGCCAGCAGCCAACCCCCAGGCACAGATACGCAGTATTTT. Translating gives CASSQPPGTDTQYF.

The chain employs TRBV12-3 or TRBV12-4 and TRBJ2-7; no clear D gene. The CDR3 is 13 amino acids. Trimming cost V 5 bases and J 3 bases, with 11 bases left between them. The CDR3 DNA follows: TGTGCCAGCAGTACAGTCCCCAGCTACGAGCAGTACTTC. This encodes CASSTVPSYEQYF.

The rearrangement uses TRBV10-2 and TRBJ2-1; no clear D gene. V was clipped by 7 bases and J by 10 bases, with 14 bases between them. CDR1 is WSHSY and CDR2 is SAAADI in the germline V gene. The CDR3 runs 12 residues. As DNA, the CDR3 is TGCGCCAGCACTTTCGACCTAGGGGAGCAGTTCTTC. It specifies CASTFDLGEQFF.

This clonotype was seen a few times. CDR3 sequence reads: CASSFQGSYNEQFF. In DNA form, the CDR3 reads TGTGCCAGCAGTTTTCAGGGCTCCTACAATGAGCAGTTCTTC. The rearrangement links TRBV12-3 or TRBV12-4 to TRBJ2-1; D is possibly TRBD1 (5 bases). The ends were cut back, 3 bases at V and 0 bases at J, with 6 bases in the middle. CDR3 length: 14 residues.

The V gene is TRBV5-1, the J gene TRBJ2-5, with 9 positions matching TRBD1. Losses at the gene ends were 2 bases for V and 7 bases for J; bases not matched to a gene: 3. Germline CDR1 reads SGHRS; CDR2 reads YFSETQ. CDR3 length: 13 amino acids. This CDR3 is CASSLRQGGTQYF. The DNA of the CDR3 is TGCGCCAGCAGCTTAAGACAGGGGGGGACCCAGTACTTC.

The rearrangement joins TRBV27 to TRBJ2-7; no definite D call. This CDR3 comprises 13 residues. V gave up 5 bases and J gave up 6 bases, with 14 bases separating them. Germline values: CDR1 MNHEY, CDR2 SMNVEV (reference sequence). CDR3 sequence: CASSPRAPGEQYF. CDR3 DNA sequence: TGTGCCAGCAGTCCTAGAGCCCCGGGCGAGCAGTACTTC.

This clonotype was recorded a few times. The chain has TRBV7-2 and TRBJ2-6; D is perhaps TRBD1 (5 bases). The V end was cut by 3 bases, the J end by 2 bases, with 11 bases between. This CDR3 is 16 amino acids long. The V gene's germline CDR1 is SGHTA and CDR2 FQGNSA. CDR3 nucleotides: TGTGCCAGCAGCTTGGTGGGGCTACCTGGGGCCAACGTCCTGACTTTC. Amino acid sequence: CASSLVGLPGANVLTF.

This clonotype was seen ten or more times. The rearrangement uses TRBV20-1 and TRBJ2-5; 12 bases are shared with TRBD2. This CDR3 is 15 amino acids long. Germline V CDR1 and CDR2: DFQATT, SNEGSKA (reference sequence). J lost 5 bases, V lost 6 bases, and 10 bases had no gene match. As DNA, the CDR3 is TGCAGTGCCCCTCCCGGACTAGCGGGATATGAGACCCAGTACTTC. Translated, it gives CSAPPGLAGYETQYF.

This clonotype was picked up many times. This chain connects TRBV29-1 to TRBJ2-1, with D tentatively TRBD2 (6 bases). V dropped 6 bases and J dropped 7 bases, with 22 bases sitting between them. CDR3 length: 15 amino acids. Per the germline V gene, CDR1 is SQVTM and CDR2 is ANQGSEA. The CDR3 here is CSVGDATSTQNEQFF. In nucleotides, the CDR3 is TGCAGCGTCGGGGATGCGACTAGTACGCAGAATGAGCAGTTCTTC.

This clonotype was found a few times. This sequence joins TRBV10-2 and TRBJ2-7; 7 bases are shared with TRBD1. CDR1 is WSHSY, CDR2 SAAADI, per germline. This CDR3 is 12 amino acids long. V shed 4 bases, J shed 6 bases, and the junction held 3 bases outside the gene matches. Written as DNA, the CDR3 is TGCGCCAGCAGTGTAGGGGGCTCCGAGCAGTACTTC. This sequence encodes CASSVGGSEQYF.

This sequence joins TRBV11-2 and TRBJ1-5; D call uncertain. The CDR3 totals 14 residues. Germline V lookup: CDR1 SGHAT, CDR2 FQNNGV. The ends were cut back, 5 bases at V and 0 bases at J, with 8 bases in the middle. For the CDR3, the DNA is TGTGCCAGCAGCACCGGTGATAGCAATCAGCCCCAGCATTTT. It specifies CASSTGDSNQPQHF.

The V gene is TRBV29-1, the J gene TRBJ1-2; D unresolved. Germline lookup yields CDR1 SQVTM and CDR2 ANQGSEA. Trimming pared 7 bases from V and 8 bases from J, leaving 14 bases between. The CDR3 sequence is 11 residues long. CDR3 residues: CSGDLGSGYTF. The CDR3 bases are TGCAGCGGTGATCTGGGAAGCGGCTACACCTTC.

This chain links TRBV28 with TRBJ2-1, with D tentatively TRBD2 (7 bases). The germline V gene encodes CDR1 MDHEN and CDR2 SYDVKM. This CDR3 has 13 amino acids. V gave up 8 bases and J gave up 2 bases, with 10 bases separating them. This chain's CDR3 is CASGGGAYNEQFF. CDR3 DNA sequence: TGTGCCAGCGGGGGGGGCGCCTACAATGAGCAGTTCTTC.

As concerns this clonotype: A much larger clonotype is one base distant, so this may be a read error. The chain is built from TRBV7-2 and TRBJ2-1, with a tentative D call TRBD1 (5 bases). The assigned J gene may be wrong: the sequence end matches TRBJ2-7 better. There are 13 residues in the CDR3. From germline, CDR1 is SGHTA and CDR2 FQGNSA. CDR3 amino acids: CATRGRVGNEQYF. In nucleotides, the CDR3 is TGTGCCACGAGAGGCAGGGTAGGCAATGAGCAGTACTTC.

This clonotype was seen more than once but under ten times. J is TRBJ1-2 and V is TRBV5-4; D is undetermined. Trimming stripped 1 base from V and 5 bases from J, with 9 bases between. Germline V gene lookup returns CDR1 SGHNT and CDR2 YYREEE (reference sequence). The CDR3 length is 13 residues. CDR3 region: CASSLKDQYGYTF. The CDR3 DNA reads as TGTGCCAGCAGCTTGAAAGATCAGTATGGCTACACCTTC.

V is TRBV24-1 and J is TRBJ1-2, with 7 bases aligning to TRBD1. The CDR3 spans 14 residues. V lost 4 bases, J lost 3 bases, and 4 bases stayed unmatched. Germline CDR1 and CDR2: KGHDR and SFDVKD. DNA for the CDR3: TGTGCCACCAGTGACGGCGGACAGGACTATGGCTACACCTTC. This codes for CATSDGGQDYGYTF.

This clonotype was detected many times. The chain employs TRBV6-1 and TRBJ2-5; D may be TRBD1 (6 bases). V was clipped by 3 bases and J by 13 bases, with 21 bases between them. CDR1 is MNHNS and CDR2 is SASEGT in the germline V gene. This CDR3 contains 14 residues. This chain's CDR3 is CASSERRQALQSYF. As DNA, the CDR3 is TGTGCCAGCAGTGAGAGACGACAGGCCCTACAATCGTACTTC.

A single count supports this clonotype. The chain employs TRBV7-2 and TRBJ1-2, with 10 bases identical to TRBD1. The V and J ends lost 5 bases and 2 bases, in that order; junction bases with no gene match: 5. In germline, CDR1 is SGHTA, CDR2 FQGNSA. The CDR3 totals 15 residues. The CDR3 sequence: CASSRDRGQNYGYTF. The CDR3 nucleotides are TGTGCCAGCAGCCGGGACAGGGGCCAAAACTATGGCTACACCTTC.